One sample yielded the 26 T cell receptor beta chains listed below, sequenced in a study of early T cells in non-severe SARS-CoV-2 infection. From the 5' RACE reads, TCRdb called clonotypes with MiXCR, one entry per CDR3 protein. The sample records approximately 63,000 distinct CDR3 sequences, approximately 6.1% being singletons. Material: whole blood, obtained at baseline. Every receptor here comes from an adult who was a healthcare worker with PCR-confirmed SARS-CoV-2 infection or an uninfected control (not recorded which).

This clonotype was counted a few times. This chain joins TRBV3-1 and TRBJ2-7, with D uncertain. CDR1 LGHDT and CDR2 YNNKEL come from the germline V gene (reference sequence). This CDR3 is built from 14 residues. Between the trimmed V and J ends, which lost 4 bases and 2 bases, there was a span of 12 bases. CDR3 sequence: CASSRDTLAYEQYF. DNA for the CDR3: TGTGCCAGCAGCCGAGATACCCTGGCCTACGAGCAGTACTTC.

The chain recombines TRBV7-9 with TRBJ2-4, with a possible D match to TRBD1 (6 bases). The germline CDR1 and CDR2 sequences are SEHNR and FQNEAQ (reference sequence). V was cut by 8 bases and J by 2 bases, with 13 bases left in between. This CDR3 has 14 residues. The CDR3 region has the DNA TGTGCCAGCGGAACCAGGGGAACCAAAAACATTCAGTACTTC. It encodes CASGTRGTKNIQYF.

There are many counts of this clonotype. The CDR3 sequence is CASSYRLAHNEQFF. The CDR3 DNA sequence: TGCGCCAGCAGCTACCGACTAGCGCACAATGAGCAGTTCTTC. The chain combines TRBV5-1 with TRBJ2-1; 8 nucleotides agree with TRBD2. The germline V gene encodes CDR1 SGHRS and CDR2 YFSETQ. This CDR3 comprises 14 residues. V trimming: 3 bases; J trimming: 5 bases; junction bases outside the gene matches: 4.

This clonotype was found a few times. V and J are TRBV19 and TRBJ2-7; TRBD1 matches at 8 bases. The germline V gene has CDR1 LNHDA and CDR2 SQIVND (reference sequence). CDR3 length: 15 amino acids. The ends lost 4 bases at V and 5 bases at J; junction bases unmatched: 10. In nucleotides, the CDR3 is TGTGCCAGTAGTAAGACCCGGACAGGGAACCACGAGCAGTACTTC. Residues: CASSKTRTGNHEQYF.

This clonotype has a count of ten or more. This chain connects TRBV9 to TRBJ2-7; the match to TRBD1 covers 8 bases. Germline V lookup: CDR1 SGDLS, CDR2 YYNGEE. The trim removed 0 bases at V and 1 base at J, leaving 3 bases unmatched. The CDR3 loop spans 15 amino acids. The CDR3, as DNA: TGTGCCAGCAGCGTAGCGGGACAGGAGTCCTACGAGCAGTACTTC. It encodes CASSVAGQESYEQYF.

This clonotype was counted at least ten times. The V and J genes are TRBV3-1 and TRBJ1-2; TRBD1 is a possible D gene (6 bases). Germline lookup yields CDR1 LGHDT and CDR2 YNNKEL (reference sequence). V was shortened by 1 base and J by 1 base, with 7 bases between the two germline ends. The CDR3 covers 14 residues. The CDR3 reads CASSQGTVNYGYTF. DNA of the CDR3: TGTGCCAGCAGCCAAGGGACAGTTAACTATGGCTACACCTTC.

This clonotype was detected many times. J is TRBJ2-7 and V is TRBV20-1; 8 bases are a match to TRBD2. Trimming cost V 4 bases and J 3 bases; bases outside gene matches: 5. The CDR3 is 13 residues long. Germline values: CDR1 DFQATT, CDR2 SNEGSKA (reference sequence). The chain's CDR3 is CSAKLAVFYEQYF. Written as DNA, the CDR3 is TGCAGTGCTAAACTAGCGGTGTTCTACGAGCAGTACTTC.

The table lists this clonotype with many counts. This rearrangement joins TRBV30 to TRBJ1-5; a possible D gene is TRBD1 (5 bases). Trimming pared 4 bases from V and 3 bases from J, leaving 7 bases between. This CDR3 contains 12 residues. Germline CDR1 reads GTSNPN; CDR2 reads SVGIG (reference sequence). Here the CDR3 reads CAWTRDNQPQHF. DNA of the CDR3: TGTGCCTGGACCAGGGACAATCAGCCCCAGCATTTT.

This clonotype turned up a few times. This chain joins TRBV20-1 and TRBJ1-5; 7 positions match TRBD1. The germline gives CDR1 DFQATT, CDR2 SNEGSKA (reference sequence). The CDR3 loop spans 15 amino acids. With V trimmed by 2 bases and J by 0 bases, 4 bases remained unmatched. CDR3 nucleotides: TGCAGTGCTAGAAACAGGGGATATAGCAATCAGCCCCAGCATTTT. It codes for CSARNRGYSNQPQHF.

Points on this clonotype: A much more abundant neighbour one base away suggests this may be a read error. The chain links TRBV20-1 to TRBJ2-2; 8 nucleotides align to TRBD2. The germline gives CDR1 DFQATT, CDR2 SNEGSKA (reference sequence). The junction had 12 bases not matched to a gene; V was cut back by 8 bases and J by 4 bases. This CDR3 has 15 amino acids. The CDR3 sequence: CSTMSGSVVTGELFF. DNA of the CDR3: TGCAGTACTATGAGCGGGAGTGTTGTCACCGGGGAGCTGTTTTTT.

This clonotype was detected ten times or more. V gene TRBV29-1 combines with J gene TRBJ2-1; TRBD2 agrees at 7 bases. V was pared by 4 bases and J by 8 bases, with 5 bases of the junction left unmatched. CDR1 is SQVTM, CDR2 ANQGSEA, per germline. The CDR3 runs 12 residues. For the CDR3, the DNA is TGCAGCGTTGGGGAGGGAATGGATGAGCAGTTCTTC. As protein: CSVGEGMDEQFF.

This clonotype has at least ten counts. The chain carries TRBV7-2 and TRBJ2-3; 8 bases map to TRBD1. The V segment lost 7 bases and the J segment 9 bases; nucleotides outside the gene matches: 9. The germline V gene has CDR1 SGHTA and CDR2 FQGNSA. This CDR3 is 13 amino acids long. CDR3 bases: TGTGCCAGCACCCTTGCCCGACAGGGGACGCAGTATTTT. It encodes CASTLARQGTQYF.

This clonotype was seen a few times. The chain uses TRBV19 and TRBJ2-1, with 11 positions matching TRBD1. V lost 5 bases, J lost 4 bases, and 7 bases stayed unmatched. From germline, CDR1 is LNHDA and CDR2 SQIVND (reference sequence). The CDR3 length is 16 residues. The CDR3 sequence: CASSYAGTGGYNEQFF. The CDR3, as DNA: TGTGCCAGTAGTTACGCCGGGACAGGGGGATACAATGAGCAGTTCTTC.

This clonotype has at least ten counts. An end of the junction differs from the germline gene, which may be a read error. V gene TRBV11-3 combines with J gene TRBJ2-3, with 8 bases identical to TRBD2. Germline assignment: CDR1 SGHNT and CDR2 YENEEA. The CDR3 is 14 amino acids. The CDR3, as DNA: TGTGCCAGCAGCCACGGGAGGGGCACGGATACGCAGTATTTT. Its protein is CASSHGRGTDTQYF.

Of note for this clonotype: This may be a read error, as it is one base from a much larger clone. The CDR3 protein is CVSSRTEVEQFF. DNA for the CDR3: TGTGTCAGCAGTAGGACAGAGGTTGAGCAGTTCTTC. This rearrangement joins TRBV7-9 to TRBJ2-1; maybe TRBD1 (6 bases). Germline-derived CDR1 and CDR2 are SEHNR and FQNEAQ (reference sequence). This CDR3 is built from 12 residues. Supplemented by reference TRBV7-9 and TRBJ2-1, the full variable domain reads DTGVSQNPRHKITKRGQNVTFRCDPISEHNRLYWYRQTLGQGPEFLTYFQNEAQLEKSRLLSDRFSAERPKGSFSTLEIQRTEQGDSAMYLCVSSRTEVEQFFGPGTRLTVL.

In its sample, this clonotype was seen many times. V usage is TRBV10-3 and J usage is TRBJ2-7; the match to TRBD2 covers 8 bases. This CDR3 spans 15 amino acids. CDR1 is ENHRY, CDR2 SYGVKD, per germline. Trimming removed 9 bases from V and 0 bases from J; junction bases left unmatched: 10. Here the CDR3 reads CAILAGGRSSYEQYF. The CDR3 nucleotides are TGTGCCATTCTAGCGGGCGGGAGGAGCTCCTACGAGCAGTACTTC.

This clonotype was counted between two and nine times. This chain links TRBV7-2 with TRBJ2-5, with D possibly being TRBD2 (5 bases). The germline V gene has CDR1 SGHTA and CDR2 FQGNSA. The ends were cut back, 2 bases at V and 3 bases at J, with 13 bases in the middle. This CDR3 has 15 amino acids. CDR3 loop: CASSLRGYREETQYF. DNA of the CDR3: TGTGCCAGCAGCTTAAGAGGGTATCGTGAAGAGACCCAGTACTTC.

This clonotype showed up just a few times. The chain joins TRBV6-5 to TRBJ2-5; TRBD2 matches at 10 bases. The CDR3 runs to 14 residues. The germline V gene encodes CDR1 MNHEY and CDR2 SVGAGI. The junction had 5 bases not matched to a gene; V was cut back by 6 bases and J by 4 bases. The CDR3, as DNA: TGTGCCAGCAGCTTAGCGGGAGGCGGAGAGACCCAGTACTTC. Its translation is CASSLAGGGETQYF.

The CDR3 DNA reads TGTGCCAGCAGCTTAGATGGGGTTTCCCAAAGACTCGGCTACACCTTC. It yields the protein CASSLDGVSQRLGYTF. V usage is TRBV7-9 and J usage is TRBJ1-2; D is ambiguous. CDR3 length: 16 amino acids. The V end was cut by 1 base, the J end by 8 bases, with 20 bases between. Germline CDR1 is SEHNR and CDR2 is FQNEAQ (reference sequence).

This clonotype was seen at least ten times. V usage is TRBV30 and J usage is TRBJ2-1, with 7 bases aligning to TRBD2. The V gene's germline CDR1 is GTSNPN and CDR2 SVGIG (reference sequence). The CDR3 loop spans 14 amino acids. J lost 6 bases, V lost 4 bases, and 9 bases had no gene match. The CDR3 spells CAWIGAGESNEQFF. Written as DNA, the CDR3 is TGTGCCTGGATTGGGGCGGGAGAAAGCAATGAGCAGTTCTTC.

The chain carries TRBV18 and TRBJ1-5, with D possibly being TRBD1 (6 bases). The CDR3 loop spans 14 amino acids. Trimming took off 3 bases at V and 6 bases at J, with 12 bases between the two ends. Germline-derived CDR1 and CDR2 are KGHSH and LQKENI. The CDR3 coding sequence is TGTGCCAGCTCACCTGGGGGGCAGGGTCAGCCCCAGCATTTT. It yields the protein CASSPGGQGQPQHF. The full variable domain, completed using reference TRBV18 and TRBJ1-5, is NAGVMQNPRHLVRRRGQEARLRCSPMKGHSHVYWYRQLPEEGLKFMVYLQKENIIDESGMPKERFSAEFPKEGPSILRIQQVVRGDSAAYFCASSPGGQGQPQHFGDGTRLSIL.

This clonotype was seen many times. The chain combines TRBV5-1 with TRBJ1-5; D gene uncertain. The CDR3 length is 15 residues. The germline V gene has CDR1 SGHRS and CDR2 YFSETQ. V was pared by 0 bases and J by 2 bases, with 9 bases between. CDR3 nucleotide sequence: TGCGCCAGCAGCTTGGGTGTGGGTGGCAATCAGCCCCAGCATTTT. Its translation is CASSLGVGGNQPQHF.

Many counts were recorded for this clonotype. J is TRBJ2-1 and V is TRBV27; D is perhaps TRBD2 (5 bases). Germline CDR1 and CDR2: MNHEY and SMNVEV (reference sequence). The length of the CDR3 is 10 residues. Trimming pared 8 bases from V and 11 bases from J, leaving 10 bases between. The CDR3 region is CASGVGKQFF. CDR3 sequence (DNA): TGTGCCAGCGGGGTCGGGAAGCAGTTCTTC.

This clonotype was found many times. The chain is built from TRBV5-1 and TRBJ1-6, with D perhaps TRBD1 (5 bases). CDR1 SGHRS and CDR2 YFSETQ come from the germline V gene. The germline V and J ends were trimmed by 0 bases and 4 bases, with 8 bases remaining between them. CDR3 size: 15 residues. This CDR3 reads CASSLGQMYNSPLHF. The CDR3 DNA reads TGCGCCAGCAGCTTGGGACAGATGTATAATTCACCCCTCCACTTT.

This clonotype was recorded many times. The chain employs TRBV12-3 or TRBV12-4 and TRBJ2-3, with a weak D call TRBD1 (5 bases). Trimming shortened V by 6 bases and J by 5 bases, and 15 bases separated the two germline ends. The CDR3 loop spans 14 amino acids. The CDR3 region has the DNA TGTGCCAGCAGACCTGGACAAGCAGGAGATACGCAGTATTTT. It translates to CASRPGQAGDTQYF.

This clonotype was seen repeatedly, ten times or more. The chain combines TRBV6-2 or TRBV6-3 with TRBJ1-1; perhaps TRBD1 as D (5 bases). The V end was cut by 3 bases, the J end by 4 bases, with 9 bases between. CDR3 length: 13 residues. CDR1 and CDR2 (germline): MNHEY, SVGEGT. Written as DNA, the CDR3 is TGTGCCAGCAGTTATTCCAGGGCCACTGAAGCTTTCTTT. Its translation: CASSYSRATEAFF.